The clone carrying this TCR beta chain appeared a few times. Its cognate antigen is unknown. Other DNA sequences in the same sample also yield this CDR3. Purity of the untouched CD4+ T cells was approximately 98%. Sequencing used immunoSEQ multiplex PCR; TCRdb keeps in-frame clones, though not all of them. Found here are 85,000 to 90,000 clones, 86% of them singletons; the top ten hold 1.5% to 2%. The ends lost 6 bases at V and 3 bases at J; junction bases unmatched: 3. CDR1 and CDR2 (germline): MNHNY, SVGAGI (reference sequence). This CDR3 is 13 amino acids long. These data come from a study of T cell repertoires and HLA-DP antigens. The overall study: Average DNA input: around 220 ng for CD137+CD4+ sorts, approximately 1,300 ng pre-culture. Findings and limits, study-wide: Sorted CD137+ cells had clonality roughly 0.39 against both alloantigens, versus approximately 0.04 pre-culture.

V usage is TRBV6-6 and J usage is TRBJ1-2; 8 nucleotides agree with TRBD1. Sequences were obtained from CD4+ T cells from PBMCs. The clonotype was recovered from a man in his fifties or sixties in good health and CMV-seronegative. The CDR3 reads CASSPTGDYGYTF. As DNA, the CDR3 is TGTGCCAGCAGCCCGACAGGGGACTATGGCTACACCTTC.